The sample holds many counts of the clone carrying this T cell receptor beta chain. No antigen is known for it. The germline CDR1 and CDR2 sequences are GTSNPN and SVGIG (reference sequence). CDR3 length: 15 residues. The V end lost 0 bases, the J end lost 3 bases, and 14 bases lay between the germline ends. With MiXCR, TCRdb reprocessed the PCR reads. Among just under 20,000 clones listed, about a quarter were seen once. The sample is drawn from a study of metastatic and nonmetastatic thyroid tumors. In the study overall: Where malignant and benign thyroid patients were concerned, repertoires were compared across blood and tumor or nodule tissue. General study results and limits: Patients with malignant thyroid tumors reportedly had significantly higher TCR beta diversity than those with benign nodules, in blood and tumor.

Every patient was untreated before thyroid surgery. What was sequenced was blood. This sequence joins TRBV30 and TRBJ2-5; D gene ambiguous. This sequence originates from a female donor with papillary thyroid cancer or a benign thyroid nodule (not recorded which). Some clones in this sample may be carry-over from other donors' samples. CDR3: CAWSVGPGWEETQYF. The CDR3 DNA follows: TGTGCCTGGAGTGTAGGTCCAGGTTGGGAAGAGACCCAGTACTTC.